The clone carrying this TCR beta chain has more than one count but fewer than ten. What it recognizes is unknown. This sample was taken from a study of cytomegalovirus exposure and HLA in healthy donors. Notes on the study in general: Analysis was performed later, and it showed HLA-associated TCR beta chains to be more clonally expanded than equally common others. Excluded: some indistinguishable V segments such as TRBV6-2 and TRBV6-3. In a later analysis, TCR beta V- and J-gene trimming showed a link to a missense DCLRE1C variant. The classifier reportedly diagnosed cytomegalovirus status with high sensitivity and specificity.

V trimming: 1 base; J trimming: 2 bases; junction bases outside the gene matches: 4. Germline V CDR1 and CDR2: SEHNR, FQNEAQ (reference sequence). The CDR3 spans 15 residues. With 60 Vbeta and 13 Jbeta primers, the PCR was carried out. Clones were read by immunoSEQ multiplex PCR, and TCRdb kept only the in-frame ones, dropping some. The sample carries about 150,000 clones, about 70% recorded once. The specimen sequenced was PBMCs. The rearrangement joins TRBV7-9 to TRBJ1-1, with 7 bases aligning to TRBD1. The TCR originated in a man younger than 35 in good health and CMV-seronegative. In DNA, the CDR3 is TGTGCCAGCAGCTTAGGAGGGACAGATAACACTGAAGCTTTCTTT. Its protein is CASSLGGTDNTEAFF.